What follows are 21 T cell receptor beta chains derived from one specimen sequenced in a study of T-cell reconstitution after alpha-beta-depleted transplantation in children. Preparation of the TCRbeta library was carried out with unique molecular identifiers. MiXCR, applied by TCRdb to the PCR reads, yields one record per CDR3 protein. The sample holds some 500,000 distinct CDR3 sequences, about 31% seen once. The sample here was PBMCs from the stem cell graft donor, taken from the stem cell graft. These receptors were obtained from a human donor who donated a stem cell graft to a child with aplastic anemia.

This chain uses TRBV30 with TRBJ2-7; D may correspond to TRBD1 or TRBD2 (5 bases each). CDR1 GTSNPN and CDR2 SVGIG come from the germline V gene (reference sequence). The CDR3 has 12 residues. V dropped 2 bases and J dropped 11 bases, with 16 bases sitting between them. The CDR3 region is CAWSRDEGKEYF. Written as DNA, the CDR3 is TGTGCCTGGAGTCGGGACGAGGGGAAGGAGTACTTC. Complete variable domain (other parts from reference TRBV30 and TRBJ2-7): SQTIHQWPATLVQPVGSPLSLECTVEGTSNPNLYWYRQAAGRGLQLLFYSVGIGQISSEVPQNLSASRPQDRQFILSSKKLLLSDSGFYLCAWSRDEGKEYFGPGTRLTVT.

This clonotype was counted at least ten times. The chain links TRBV24-1 to TRBJ2-1, with D tentatively TRBD2 (6 bases). This CDR3 is built from 15 residues. V lost 3 bases and J lost 4, with 12 bases in between. CDR1 and CDR2 (germline): KGHDR, SFDVKD. For the CDR3, the DNA is TGTGCCACCAGTGATCCAGCCGGGGGATACAATGAGCAGTTCTTC. Its protein is CATSDPAGGYNEQFF.

V and J are TRBV29-1 and TRBJ1-2; tentatively, D is TRBD1 (6 bases). This CDR3 spans 14 amino acids. Trimming removed 2 bases from V and 8 bases from J, with 18 bases in between. The germline CDR1 and CDR2 sequences are SQVTM and ANQGSEA. The CDR3 DNA sequence: TGCAGCGTTGAAAGGGGGGCCCGGTGGGGAGGCTACACCTTC. Its translation: CSVERGARWGGYTF. Looking up the rest from reference TRBV29-1 and TRBJ1-2 gives the full variable domain: SAVISQKPSRDICQRGTSLTIQCQVDSQVTMMFWYRQQPGQSLTLIATANQGSEATYESGFVIDKFPISRPNLTFSTLTVSNMSPEDSSIYLCSVERGARWGGYTFGSGTRLTVV.

The chain recombines TRBV6-2 or TRBV6-3 with TRBJ2-1, with unresolved D. V was pared by 1 base and J by 0 bases, with 7 bases between. In germline, CDR1 is MNHEY, CDR2 SVGEGT. CDR3 length: 15 residues. The CDR3 DNA sequence: TGTGCCAGCAGTTACTTGGGGTACTCCTACAATGAGCAGTTCTTC. Its protein product is CASSYLGYSYNEQFF.

The CDR3 sequence is CASSYSLARQNYEQYF. The CDR3 bases are TGTGCCAGCAGTTACTCTCTCGCGCGTCAGAACTACGAGCAGTACTTC. This chain connects TRBV6-5 to TRBJ2-7; D is undetermined. There are 16 residues in the CDR3. V dropped 0 bases and J dropped 3 bases, with 15 bases sitting between them. The germline CDR1 and CDR2 sequences are MNHEY and SVGAGI.

A few counts support this clonotype. V usage is TRBV7-8 and J usage is TRBJ2-2; 7 positions agree with TRBD2. The CDR3 sequence is 15 residues long. V was pared by 2 bases and J by 3 bases, with 3 bases of the junction left unmatched. CDR1 is SGHVS, CDR2 FQNEAQ, per germline. The CDR3 sequence is CASSLIRGDTGELFF. The CDR3 DNA reads as TGTGCCAGCAGCTTAATTCGGGGGGACACCGGGGAGCTGTTTTTT.

The V gene is TRBV7-9, the J gene TRBJ1-4; D gene unclear. The germline CDR1 and CDR2 sequences are SEHNR and FQNEAQ (reference sequence). This CDR3 has 16 residues. Trimming removed 5 bases from V and 2 bases from J, with 15 bases in between. CDR3 amino acids: CASSQVPGATNEKLFF. CDR3 bases: TGTGCCAGCAGCCAAGTCCCGGGAGCGACTAATGAAAAACTGTTTTTT.

The V and J genes are TRBV24-1 and TRBJ2-5, with D possibly TRBD1 on 5 matching bases. Trimming took off 0 bases at V and 4 bases at J, with 11 bases between the two ends. The length of the CDR3 is 15 residues. Looked up from germline, CDR1 is KGHDR and CDR2 is SFDVKD. In DNA form, the CDR3 reads TGTGCCACCAGTGATTTGAGGGGCCAGGGAGAGACCCAGTACTTC. It codes for CATSDLRGQGETQYF.

This clonotype was detected only a few times. CDR3 sequence (DNA): TGTGCCAGCAGTTTATCCCTAACTAACACTTACCTCCGGGACAGGGCACAAGAGACCCAGTACTTC. Translating gives CASSLSLTNTYLRDRAQETQYF. This rearrangement joins TRBV28 to TRBJ2-5, with 9 nucleotides matching TRBD1. Germline CDR1 and CDR2: MDHEN and SYDVKM. Trimming at V came to 1 base and at J to 2 bases, leaving 23 bases not matched to a gene. The CDR3 runs 22 residues. Supplemented by reference TRBV28 and TRBJ2-5, the full variable domain reads DVKVTQSSRYLVKRTGEKVFLECVQDMDHENMFWYRQDPGLGLRLIYFSYDVKMKEKGDIPEGYSVSREKKERFSLILESASTNQTSMYLCASSLSLTNTYLRDRAQETQYFGPGTRLLVL.

The V and J genes are TRBV7-9 and TRBJ1-5; 7 bases are a match to TRBD1. The germline CDR1 and CDR2 sequences are SEHNR and FQNEAQ (reference sequence). The V segment lost 6 bases and the J segment 5 bases; nucleotides outside the gene matches: 16. The length of the CDR3 is 17 residues. CDR3 bases: TGTGCCAGCAGACGCCGGGACAGAACTTTCAACGATCAGCCCCAGCATTTT. Residues: CASRRRDRTFNDQPQHF.

The table lists this clonotype with a few counts. The chain has TRBV11-2 and TRBJ2-7, with D hard to call. This CDR3 region has 13 residues. V was clipped by 1 base and J by 1 base, with 5 bases between them. Germline V gene data show CDR1 as SGHAT and CDR2 as FQNNGV. CDR3 nucleotide sequence: TGTGCCAGCAGCTTAGTCGGATCCTACGAGCAGTACGTC. Amino acid sequence: CASSLVGSYEQYV.

This clonotype was detected only a few times. The CDR3 reads CAWSGQGLDRNTIYF. The CDR3 DNA reads TGTGCCTGGAGCGGACAGGGGCTCGACAGAAACACCATATATTTT. The genes are TRBV30 and TRBJ1-3; 9 bases match TRBD1. Germline values: CDR1 GTSNPN, CDR2 SVGIG (reference sequence). The CDR3 consists of 15 residues. The ends lost 3 bases at V and 5 bases at J; junction bases unmatched: 8.

The chain links TRBV7-3 to TRBJ2-3; TRBD2 matches at 7 bases. CDR1 SGHTA and CDR2 FQGTGA come from the germline V gene. The ends lost 0 bases at V and 5 bases at J; junction bases unmatched: 2. This CDR3 region has 14 residues. This chain's CDR3 is CASSLTGLVDTQYF. DNA for the CDR3: TGTGCCAGCAGCTTAACCGGACTAGTAGATACGCAGTATTTT.

This chain connects TRBV14 to TRBJ2-4; 8 nucleotides align to TRBD2. Losses at the gene ends were 1 base for V and 0 bases for J; bases not matched to a gene: 2. CDR3 size: 16 residues. Germline V gene lookup returns CDR1 SGHDN and CDR2 FVKESK. DNA for the CDR3: TGTGCCAGCAGCCAAGTTAGCGGGATAGCCAAAAACATTCAGTACTTC. Encoded protein: CASSQVSGIAKNIQYF.

This chain joins TRBV18 and TRBJ1-5; D is undetermined. The V gene's germline CDR1 is KGHSH and CDR2 LQKENI. The CDR3 totals 16 residues. The V end lost 6 bases, the J end lost 2 bases, and 17 bases lay between the germline ends. CDR3 in DNA: TGTGCCAGCTCCATTATGGTCCGGGCAGGCAATCAGCCCCAGCATTTT. It encodes CASSIMVRAGNQPQHF.

This chain joins TRBV12-3 or TRBV12-4 and TRBJ1-1; D is possibly TRBD1 (5 bases). V lost 7 bases and J lost 5, with 17 bases in between. This CDR3 comprises 14 residues. CDR3 DNA: TGTGCCAGCAATCTATTCCAGGGAGGGACTGAAGCTTTCTTT. Translating gives CASNLFQGGTEAFF.

In this sample, this clonotype turned up a few times. The chain couples TRBV11-3 to TRBJ2-3, with 12 bases lining up with TRBD2. V dropped 5 bases and J dropped 0; count of bases not matched to a gene: 6. Germline loops: CDR1 SGHNT, CDR2 YENEEA. The CDR3 is made up of 17 amino acids. This CDR3 reads CASSPGLAGLSTDTQYF. CDR3 in DNA: TGTGCCAGCAGCCCGGGACTAGCGGGCCTTAGCACAGATACGCAGTATTTT.

The chain recombines TRBV7-9 with TRBJ1-2, with D possibly being TRBD1 (5 bases). Germline CDR1 reads SEHNR; CDR2 reads FQNEAQ (reference sequence). V shed 5 bases and J shed 2 bases, with 12 bases lying between them. The CDR3 is made up of 14 amino acids. The CDR3 region is CASSTAGRNYGYTF. The DNA for the CDR3 is TGTGCCAGCAGCACGGCGGGACGGAACTATGGCTACACCTTC.

The genes are TRBV5-6 and TRBJ2-5; weak D call: TRBD2 (6 bases). Germline assignment: CDR1 SGHDT and CDR2 YYEEEE. The CDR3 is 14 amino acids. Trimming removed 0 bases at V and 2 bases at J, with 8 bases between. The CDR3 is CASSLGLVQETQYF. The CDR3 DNA sequence: TGTGCCAGCAGCTTGGGACTAGTACAAGAGACCCAGTACTTC.

The CDR3 is CASTPKGTPTNEKLFF. CDR3 nucleotide sequence: TGTGCCAGTACCCCTAAGGGGACACCAACTAATGAAAAACTGTTTTTT. The chain employs TRBV19 and TRBJ1-4; D perhaps matches TRBD1 (6 bases). There are 16 residues in the CDR3. CDR1 LNHDA and CDR2 SQIVND come from the germline V gene (reference sequence). The germline V and J ends were trimmed by 7 bases and 0 bases, with 15 bases remaining between them.

This clonotype was observed a few times. V is TRBV7-9 and J is TRBJ2-1; D gene ambiguous. V gave up 2 bases and J gave up 5 bases, with 10 bases separating them. The CDR3 is 14 amino acids. Germline V gene sequence: CDR1 SEHNR, CDR2 FQNEAQ (reference sequence). The CDR3 reads CASSLTTMNNEQFF. In DNA, the CDR3 is TGTGCCAGCAGCTTAACCACGATGAACAATGAGCAGTTCTTC.